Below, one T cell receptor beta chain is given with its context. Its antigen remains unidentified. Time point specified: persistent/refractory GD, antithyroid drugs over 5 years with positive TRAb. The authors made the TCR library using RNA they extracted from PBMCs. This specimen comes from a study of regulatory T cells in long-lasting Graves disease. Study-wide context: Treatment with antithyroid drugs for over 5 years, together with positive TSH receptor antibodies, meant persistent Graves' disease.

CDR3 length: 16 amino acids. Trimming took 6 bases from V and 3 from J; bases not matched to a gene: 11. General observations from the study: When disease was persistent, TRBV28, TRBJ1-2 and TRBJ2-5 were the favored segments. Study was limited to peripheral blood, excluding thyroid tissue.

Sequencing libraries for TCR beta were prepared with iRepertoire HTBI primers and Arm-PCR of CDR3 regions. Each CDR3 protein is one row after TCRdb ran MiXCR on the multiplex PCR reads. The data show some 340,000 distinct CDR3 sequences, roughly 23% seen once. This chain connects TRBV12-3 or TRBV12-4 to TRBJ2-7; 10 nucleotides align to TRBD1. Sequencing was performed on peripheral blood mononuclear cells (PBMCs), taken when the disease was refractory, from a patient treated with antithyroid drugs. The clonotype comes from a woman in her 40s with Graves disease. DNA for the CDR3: TGTGCCAGCAGCAATGTTATGGGACAGGGGTTCTACGAGCAGTACTTC. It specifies CASSNVMGQGFYEQYF.